These T cell receptor beta chains were read from a single sample in a study of regulatory T cells in long-lasting Graves disease. TCRdb independently ran MiXCR on the multiplex PCR reads; one entry per CDR3 protein. The data hold about 310,000 distinct CDR3 sequences, with roughly a fifth observed a single time. This specimen was peripheral blood mononuclear cells (PBMCs), taken when the disease was refractory, from a patient treated with antithyroid drugs. Every receptor here comes from a female donor with Graves disease. Each CDR3 is given with its conserved first and last residue. A D gene is named only where the DNA matches it firmly. Size values are once, few and many counts, or a class for expanded clones, and some rows have none.

clone size: few; V gene: TRBV25-1; D gene: TRBD1; J gene: TRBJ1-1; CDR3 DNA: TGTGCCAGCAGTGCGTGGGACAGTCCGATTAACACTGAAGCTTTCTTT; CDR3 protein: CASSAWDSPINTEAFF
clone size: .; V gene: TRBV4-3; D gene: .; J gene: TRBJ1-1; CDR3 DNA: TGCGCCAGCAGCCAAGATTGGCCAACGAACACTGAAGCTTTCTTT; CDR3 protein: CASSQDWPTNTEAFF
clone size: few; V gene: TRBV19; D gene: .; J gene: TRBJ1-1; CDR3 DNA: TGTGCCAGCAAAGGACAGCCCGAGGGACCGGCTTTCTTT; CDR3 protein: CASKGQPEGPAFF
clone size: .; V gene: TRBV7-8; D gene: .; J gene: TRBJ1-4; CDR3 DNA: TGTGCCAGCAGCTTTATTGGTCCGGGGAATGAAAGACTGTTTTTT; CDR3 protein: CASSFIGPGNERLFF
clone size: many; V gene: TRBV30; D gene: TRBD1; J gene: TRBJ1-4; CDR3 DNA: TGTGCCTGGGCGACAGGGGTACCTGAAAAACTGTTTTTT; CDR3 protein: CAWATGVPEKLFF
clone size: .; V gene: TRBV20-1; D gene: TRBD1; J gene: TRBJ2-7; CDR3 DNA: TGCAGTGCTAGCCTTGACAGGGGCGAGCAGTACTTC; CDR3 protein: CSASLDRGEQYF
clone size: .; V gene: TRBV27; D gene: TRBD2; J gene: TRBJ2-3; CDR3 DNA: TGTGCCAGCAGTACGGAGGGACTAGCGGGAGACACAGATACGCAGTATTTT; CDR3 protein: CASSTEGLAGDTDTQYF
clone size: .; V gene: TRBV10-3; D gene: .; J gene: TRBJ2-3; CDR3 DNA: TGTGCCATCAGTGAGTCCCCACCCACCGGCAGGGGTAAGGATACGCAGTATTTT; CDR3 protein: CAISESPPTGRGKDTQYF
clone size: .; V gene: TRBV19; D gene: .; J gene: TRBJ2-6; CDR3 DNA: TGTGCCAGTAGTATAGACAGCTCCTCTGGGGCCAACGTCCTGACTTTC; CDR3 protein: CASSIDSSSGANVLTF
clone size: many; V gene: TRBV10-3; D gene: TRBD2; J gene: TRBJ2-7; CDR3 DNA: TGTGCCATCAGTCCAGCGGGAGGCGGATCCTACGAGCAGTACTTC; CDR3 protein: CAISPAGGGSYEQYF
clone size: many; V gene: TRBV28; D gene: TRBD1; J gene: TRBJ1-5; CDR3 DNA: TGTGCCAGCAGCCCACGGACAGGGTACAATCAGCCCCAGCATTTT; CDR3 protein: CASSPRTGYNQPQHF
clone size: .; V gene: TRBV19; D gene: .; J gene: TRBJ1-1; CDR3 DNA: TGTGCCAGTAGTGGACGGACTATGAACACTGAAGCTTTCTTT; CDR3 protein: CASSGRTMNTEAFF
clone size: .; V gene: TRBV10-3; D gene: TRBD2; J gene: TRBJ2-1; CDR3 DNA: TGTGCCATCAGTGAGTCGAGGGAGCGGGAAACCTACAATGAGCAGTTCTTC; CDR3 protein: CAISESRERETYNEQFF
clone size: .; V gene: TRBV10-3; D gene: .; J gene: TRBJ2-7; CDR3 DNA: TGTGCCATCAGTGACCTAAGAGGGAGCTCCCACGAGCAGTACTTC; CDR3 protein: CAISDLRGSSHEQYF
clone size: .; V gene: TRBV11-2; D gene: .; J gene: TRBJ2-3; CDR3 DNA: TGTGCCAGCAGCTTAGAAGCTGCGAGTTTCACAGATACGCAGTATTTT; CDR3 protein: CASSLEAASFTDTQYF
clone size: few; V gene: TRBV7-3; D gene: .; J gene: TRBJ1-1; CDR3 DNA: TGTGCCAGCAGCTTGAGACAGACTCATGAGAACACTGAAGCTTTCTTT; CDR3 protein: CASSLRQTHENTEAFF
clone size: .; V gene: TRBV20-1; D gene: .; J gene: TRBJ2-3; CDR3 DNA: TGCAGTGCTAGAAGCGGAAGTAGCACAGATACGCAGTATTTT; CDR3 protein: CSARSGSSTDTQYF
clone size: .; V gene: TRBV28; D gene: .; J gene: TRBJ2-2; CDR3 DNA: TGTGCCAGCGAGGGGTTCGGGGAGCTGTTTTTT; CDR3 protein: CASEGFGELFF
clone size: .; V gene: TRBV9; D gene: TRBD1; J gene: TRBJ1-2; CDR3 DNA: TGTGCCAGCAGCGTAGCTTCGGGACAGTCCTATGGCTACACCTTC; CDR3 protein: CASSVASGQSYGYTF
clone size: .; V gene: TRBV9; D gene: .; J gene: TRBJ2-5; CDR3 DNA: TGTGCCAGCAGCCCAGCCCCACAGGGAGGCCAAGAGACCCAGTACTTC; CDR3 protein: CASSPAPQGGQETQYF
clone size: .; V gene: TRBV28; D gene: .; J gene: TRBJ1-6; CDR3 DNA: TGTGCCAGCGGCGGCGGGGGCCTTAATAATTCACCCCTCCACTTT; CDR3 protein: CASGGGGLNNSPLHF
clone size: .; V gene: TRBV4-2; D gene: .; J gene: TRBJ2-2; CDR3 DNA: TGTGCCAGCAGCTCAGAGGGGGAGCTGTTTTTT; CDR3 protein: CASSSEGELFF
clone size: few; V gene: TRBV10-3; D gene: .; J gene: TRBJ2-7; CDR3 DNA: TGTGCCATCAGTGACTCCAGCAGGGCTGGGGAGCAGTACTTC; CDR3 protein: CAISDSSRAGEQYF
clone size: few; V gene: TRBV6-1; D gene: .; J gene: TRBJ1-5; CDR3 DNA: TGTGCCAGCCAAAAAACGTGCGGGGGCCCCTCGTGCAATCAGCCCCAGCATTTT; CDR3 protein: CASQKTCGGPSCNQPQHF
clone size: few; V gene: TRBV7-9; D gene: .; J gene: TRBJ2-5; CDR3 DNA: TGTGCCAGCACCTTTGGGCTGAGCGGAGAAGAGACCCAGTACTTC; CDR3 protein: CASTFGLSGEETQYF
clone size: few; V gene: TRBV9; D gene: TRBD2; J gene: TRBJ2-2; CDR3 DNA: TGTGCCAGCAGAAGCGGACTAGAGAACACCGGGGAGCTGTTTTTT; CDR3 protein: CASRSGLENTGELFF
clone size: .; V gene: TRBV20-1; D gene: TRBD1; J gene: TRBJ1-1; CDR3 DNA: TGCAGTGCTAGTGAGGGGGCGGTCAACACTGAAGCTTTCTTT; CDR3 protein: CSASEGAVNTEAFF
clone size: .; V gene: TRBV5-1; D gene: TRBD2; J gene: TRBJ2-1; CDR3 DNA: TGCGCCAGCAGCTTCTCGGTAGCGGGAGACAATGAGCAGTTCTTC; CDR3 protein: CASSFSVAGDNEQFF
clone size: many; V gene: TRBV29-1; D gene: .; J gene: TRBJ2-7; CDR3 DNA: TGCAGCGTTGTACCGGGACACACCGAATTAAACTCCTACGAGCAGTACTTC; CDR3 protein: CSVVPGHTELNSYEQYF
clone size: few; V gene: TRBV27; D gene: .; J gene: TRBJ2-7; CDR3 DNA: TGTGCCAGCAGTTTAAAAGCAGCCTACGAGCAGTACTTC; CDR3 protein: CASSLKAAYEQYF
clone size: .; V gene: TRBV4-1; D gene: .; J gene: TRBJ1-2; CDR3 DNA: TGCGCCAGCAGCCGCGGGGACGGAGAATATGGCTACACCTTC; CDR3 protein: CASSRGDGEYGYTF
clone size: .; V gene: TRBV5-1; D gene: .; J gene: TRBJ2-5; CDR3 DNA: TGCGCCAGCAGCTGGACAAGAGAAGAGACCCAGTACTTC; CDR3 protein: CASSWTREETQYF
clone size: many; V gene: TRBV5-1; D gene: .; J gene: TRBJ1-1; CDR3 DNA: TGCGCCAGCAGCTTGGGGCAGGGGTGGACTGAAGCTTTCTTT; CDR3 protein: CASSLGQGWTEAFF
clone size: .; V gene: TRBV7-9; D gene: .; J gene: TRBJ1-2; CDR3 DNA: TGTGCCAGCAGCTTAGATCCCAACTATGGCTACACCTTC; CDR3 protein: CASSLDPNYGYTF
clone size: few; V gene: TRBV27; D gene: .; J gene: TRBJ1-5; CDR3 DNA: TGTGCCAGCAGGGAAGGAGGAGATCAGCCCCAGCATTTT; CDR3 protein: CASREGGDQPQHF
clone size: many; V gene: TRBV27; D gene: .; J gene: TRBJ1-1; CDR3 DNA: TGTGCCAGCAGTTTATCTACAAGCACTGAAGCTTTCTTT; CDR3 protein: CASSLSTSTEAFF
clone size: .; V gene: TRBV10-3; D gene: .; J gene: TRBJ2-2; CDR3 DNA: TGTGCCGCCAATCGGGACACCGGGGAGCTGTTTTTT; CDR3 protein: CAANRDTGELFF
clone size: .; V gene: TRBV6-1; D gene: .; J gene: TRBJ2-4; CDR3 DNA: TGTGCCAGCAGCCGCGGACAGACCCACAAAAACATTCAGTACTTC; CDR3 protein: CASSRGQTHKNIQYF
clone size: .; V gene: TRBV7-9; D gene: .; J gene: TRBJ1-2; CDR3 DNA: TGTGCCAGCAGCCTCCAGACAGGCGGTGGCTACACCTTC; CDR3 protein: CASSLQTGGGYTF
clone size: .; V gene: TRBV20-1; D gene: .; J gene: TRBJ2-5; CDR3 DNA: TGCAGTGCCGCGGACGAGAAAGAGACCCAGTACTTC; CDR3 protein: CSAADEKETQYF
clone size: few; V gene: TRBV11-1; D gene: .; J gene: TRBJ2-1; CDR3 DNA: TGTGCCAGCAGCCCTGTGGCCTCCTACAATGAGCAGTTCTTC; CDR3 protein: CASSPVASYNEQFF
clone size: many; V gene: TRBV6-1; D gene: .; J gene: TRBJ2-5; CDR3 DNA: TGTGCCAGCAGTCGACTGGCGGTGGTTAAAGAGACCCAGTACTTC; CDR3 protein: CASSRLAVVKETQYF
clone size: .; V gene: TRBV7-2; D gene: TRBD2; J gene: TRBJ2-3; CDR3 DNA: TGTGCCAGCAGCTTAATTCCCCTTCGACTAGCGGGTCCCACAGATACGCAGTATTTT; CDR3 protein: CASSLIPLRLAGPTDTQYF
clone size: many; V gene: TRBV27; D gene: .; J gene: TRBJ1-1; CDR3 DNA: TGTGCCAGCAGTTCGTGGGGGATAAACACTGAAGCTTTCTTT; CDR3 protein: CASSSWGINTEAFF
clone size: .; V gene: TRBV24-1; D gene: .; J gene: TRBJ1-5; CDR3 DNA: TGTGCCACCAGTGGGGGCCATAGCAATCAGCCCCAGCATTTT; CDR3 protein: CATSGGHSNQPQHF
clone size: once; V gene: TRBV9; D gene: TRBD2; J gene: TRBJ2-1; CDR3 DNA: TGTGCCAGCAGCGTCACTAGCGGGGTTGGGGACAATGAGCAGTTCTTC; CDR3 protein: CASSVTSGVGDNEQFF
clone size: many; V gene: TRBV7-2; D gene: .; J gene: TRBJ2-5; CDR3 DNA: TGTGCCAGCAGCTTCGATAAGCGGGCAACTCAAGAGACCCAGTACTTC; CDR3 protein: CASSFDKRATQETQYF
clone size: many; V gene: TRBV28; D gene: TRBD1; J gene: TRBJ1-2; CDR3 DNA: TGTGCCAGCAGTCCCAATGGACAGGCAGGCTATGGCTACACCTTC; CDR3 protein: CASSPNGQAGYGYTF
clone size: many; V gene: TRBV27; D gene: .; J gene: TRBJ2-5; CDR3 DNA: TGTGCCAGCAGTTTAAAGTCGGTATTCCAAGAGACCCAGTACTTC; CDR3 protein: CASSLKSVFQETQYF